The present T cell receptor (beta chain) was sequenced within a study of blood T cell repertoires in COVID-19. There are a few counts of this clone. The length of the CDR3 is 16 residues. The ends lost 0 bases at V and 10 bases at J; junction bases unmatched: 8. Germline V gene lookup returns CDR1 LGHNA and CDR2 YSLEER. In the study's own analysis: Researchers report that nucleated cell counts were estimated from reference gene primer amplification. Produced via immunoSEQ multiplex PCR; TCRdb's table is partial and in-frame only. The DNA gave D and trimming, while V, J and clone size come from that table. Of some 80,000 clones listed, around 80% are singletons.

This sequence joins TRBV4-3 and TRBJ1-6, with 8 nucleotides matching TRBD1. The clonotype originates from a woman in her 50s with acute or convalescent COVID-19. The sequenced sample was peripheral blood. The CDR3 region is CASSQDPDRGGSPLHF. DNA of the CDR3: TGCGCCAGCAGCCAAGATCCAGACAGGGGTGGGTCACCCCTCCACTTT.